This TCR beta chain was captured by sequencing in a study of shared clonotypes between healthy human individuals. Cells designated naive CD8 were CD45RO-negative and were positively selected for CCR7, with terminally differentiated effector memory CD45RA+ cells excluded. Some clones are missing from TCRdb's copy, which holds only in-frame ones; the method was immunoSEQ multiplex PCR. The data hold about 2.1 million clones, with about 94% observed a single time. Per germline, CDR1 SQVTM and CDR2 ANQGSEA. This CDR3 is built from 11 residues. Trimming removed 8 bases at V and 4 bases at J, with 11 bases between.

The gene calls are TRBV29-1 and TRBJ1-1; D not certain. This clonotype was sampled from a man between 18 and 29 years old in good health. Some clones in this sample may be carry-over from other donors' samples. Sequencing was performed on naive CD8+ T cells from PBMCs. The CDR3 nucleotides are TGCAGCATACCAGGTCCCACTGAAGCTTTCTTT. Encoded protein: CSIPGPTEAFF.